This TCR beta chain was retrieved from a study of blood T cell repertoires in COVID-19. Overall study context: The analysed material was cDNA or gDNA that came from T cells, B-cell-depleted T cells, or PBMCs.

The sample holds a few counts of this clone. Per the original data handling: Amplifying reference gene primers gave estimates of nucleated cell counts. Using immunoSEQ multiplex PCR, the repertoire was profiled, and TCRdb retains in-frame clones only, with some absent. The D gene and trimming were derived from the DNA, and the V and J assignments and clone size from that table. The sample has 220,000 or so clones, 85% to 90% seen once; the top ten hold 3% to 4%. Cohorts were based on clinical histories the participants reported. The TCR sequence derives from a woman younger than 35 in a cohort exposed to, infected with or recovered from COVID-19 (not recorded which). Sequencing input: PBMCs or T cells enriched from blood (not recorded which).

The CDR3, as DNA: TGTGCCAGCAGCCCAGAGGGTACCTACGAGCAGTACTTC. This gives the protein CASSPEGTYEQYF. The gene calls are TRBV9 and TRBJ2-7; possible D gene TRBD2, 5 bases. The CDR3 extends over 13 amino acids. Germline V gene data show CDR1 as SGDLS and CDR2 as YYNGEE. Trimming stripped 4 bases from V and 2 bases from J, with 10 bases between.